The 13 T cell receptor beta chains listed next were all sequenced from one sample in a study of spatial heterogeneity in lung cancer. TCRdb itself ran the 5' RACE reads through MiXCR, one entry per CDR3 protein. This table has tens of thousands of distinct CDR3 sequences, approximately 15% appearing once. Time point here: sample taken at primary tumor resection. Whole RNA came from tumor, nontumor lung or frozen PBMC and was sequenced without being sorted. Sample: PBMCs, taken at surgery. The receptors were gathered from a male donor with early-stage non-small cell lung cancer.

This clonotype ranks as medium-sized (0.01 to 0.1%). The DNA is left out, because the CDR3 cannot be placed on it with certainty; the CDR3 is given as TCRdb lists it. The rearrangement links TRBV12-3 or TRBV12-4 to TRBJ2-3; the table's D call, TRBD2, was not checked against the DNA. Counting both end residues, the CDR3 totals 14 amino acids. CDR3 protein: CASSLVGLGSLGYF.

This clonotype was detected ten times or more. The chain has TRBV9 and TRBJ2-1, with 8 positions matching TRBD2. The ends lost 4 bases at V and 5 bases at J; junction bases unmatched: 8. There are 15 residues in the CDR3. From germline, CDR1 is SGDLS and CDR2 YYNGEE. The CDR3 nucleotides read TGTGCCAGCAGCTTACAGGCGGGAGGTAACAATGAGCAGTTCTTC. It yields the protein CASSLQAGGNNEQFF.

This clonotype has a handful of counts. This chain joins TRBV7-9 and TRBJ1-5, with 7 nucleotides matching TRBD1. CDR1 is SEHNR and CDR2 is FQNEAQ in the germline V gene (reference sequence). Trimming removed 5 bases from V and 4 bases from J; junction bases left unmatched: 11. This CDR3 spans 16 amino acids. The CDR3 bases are TGTGCCAGCAGCCAGGGACCGAGGGGGCGGAATCAGCCCCAGCATTTT. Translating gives CASSQGPRGRNQPQHF.

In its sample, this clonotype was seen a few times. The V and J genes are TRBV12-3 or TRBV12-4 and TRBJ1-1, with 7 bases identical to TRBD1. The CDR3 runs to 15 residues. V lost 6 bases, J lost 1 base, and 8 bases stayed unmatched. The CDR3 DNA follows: TGTGCCAGCAGGCCAACCGGGACAGCGAACACTGAAGCTTTCTTT. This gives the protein CASRPTGTANTEAFF.

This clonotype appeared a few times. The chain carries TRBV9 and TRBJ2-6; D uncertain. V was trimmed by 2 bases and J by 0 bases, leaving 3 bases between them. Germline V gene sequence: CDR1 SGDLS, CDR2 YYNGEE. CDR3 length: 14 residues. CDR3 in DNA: TGTGCCAGCAGCGTCAGCTCTGGGGCCAACGTCCTGACTTTC. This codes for CASSVSSGANVLTF.

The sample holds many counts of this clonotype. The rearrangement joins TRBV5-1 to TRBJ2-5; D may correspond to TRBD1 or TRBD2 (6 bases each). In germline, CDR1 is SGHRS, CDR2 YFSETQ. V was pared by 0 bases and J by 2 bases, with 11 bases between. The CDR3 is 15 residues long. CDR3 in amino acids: CASSLEGGPQETQYF. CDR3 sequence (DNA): TGCGCCAGCAGCTTGGAGGGGGGCCCACAAGAGACCCAGTACTTC. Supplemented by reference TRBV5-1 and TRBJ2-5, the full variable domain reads KAGVTQTPRYLIKTRGQQVTLSCSPISGHRSVSWYQQTPGQGLQFLFEYFSETQRNKGNFPGRFSGRQFSNSRSEMNVSTLELGDSALYLCASSLEGGPQETQYFGPGTRLLVL.

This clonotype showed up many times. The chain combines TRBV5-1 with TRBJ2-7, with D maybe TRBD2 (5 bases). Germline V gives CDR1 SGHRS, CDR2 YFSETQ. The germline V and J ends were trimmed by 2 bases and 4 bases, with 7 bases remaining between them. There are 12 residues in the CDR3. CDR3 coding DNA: TGCGCCAGCAGCTTAGGAGGATACGAGCAGTACTTC. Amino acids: CASSLGGYEQYF.

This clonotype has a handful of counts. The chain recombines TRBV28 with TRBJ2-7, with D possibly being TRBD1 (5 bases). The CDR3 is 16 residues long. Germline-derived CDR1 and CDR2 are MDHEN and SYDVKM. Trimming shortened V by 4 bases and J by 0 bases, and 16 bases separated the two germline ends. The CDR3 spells CASSSHHRSPSYEQYF. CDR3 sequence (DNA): TGTGCCAGCAGTTCCCACCACAGGAGCCCCTCCTACGAGCAGTACTTC.

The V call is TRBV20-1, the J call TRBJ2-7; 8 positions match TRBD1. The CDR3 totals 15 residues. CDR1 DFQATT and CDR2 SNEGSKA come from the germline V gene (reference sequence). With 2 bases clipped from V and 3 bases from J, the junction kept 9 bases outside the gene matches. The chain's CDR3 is CSARSGGAGIYEQYF. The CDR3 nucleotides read TGCAGTGCTAGATCAGGGGGCGCGGGGATCTACGAGCAGTACTTC.

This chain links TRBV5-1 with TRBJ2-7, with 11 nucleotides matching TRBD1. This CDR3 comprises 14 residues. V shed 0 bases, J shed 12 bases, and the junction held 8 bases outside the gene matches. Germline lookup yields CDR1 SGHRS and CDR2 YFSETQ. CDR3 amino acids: CASSLEEDRGRWYF. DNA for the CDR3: TGCGCCAGCAGCTTGGAAGAGGACAGGGGGCGGTGGTACTTC.

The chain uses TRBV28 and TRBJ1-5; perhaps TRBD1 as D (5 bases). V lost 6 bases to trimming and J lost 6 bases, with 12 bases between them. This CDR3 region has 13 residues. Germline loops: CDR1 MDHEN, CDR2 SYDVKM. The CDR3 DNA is TGTGCCAGCAGGCAGACAGTAATTCAGCCCCAGCATTTT. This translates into CASRQTVIQPQHF.

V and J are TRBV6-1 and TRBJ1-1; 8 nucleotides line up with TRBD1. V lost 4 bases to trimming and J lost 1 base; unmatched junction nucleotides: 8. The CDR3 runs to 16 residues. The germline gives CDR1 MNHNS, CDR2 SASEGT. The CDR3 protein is CASSALPGQGNTEAFF. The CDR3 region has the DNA TGTGCCAGCAGTGCCTTGCCCGGACAGGGGAACACTGAAGCTTTCTTT.

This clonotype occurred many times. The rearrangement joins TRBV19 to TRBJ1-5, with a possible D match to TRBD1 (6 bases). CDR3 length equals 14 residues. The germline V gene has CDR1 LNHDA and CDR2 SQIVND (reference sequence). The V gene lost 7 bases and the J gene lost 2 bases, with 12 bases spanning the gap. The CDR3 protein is CASNNREGNQPQHF. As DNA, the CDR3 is TGTGCCAGTAACAACAGGGAGGGCAATCAGCCCCAGCATTTT.